This TCR beta chain was identified during a study of CD8+CD57+ T cells in acquired aplastic anemia. Study context: Sorted CD4+ and CD8+ cells yielded 3.2 ug of DNA on average. Study results and caveats: In CD8+ cells, Simpson's diversity showed no significant difference between patients and controls. About 28 sequences, all CD8+ CDR3, were shared between patients and controls.

For CDR3 and TCR beta VDJ profiling, genomic DNA was the template used. MiXCR, run by TCRdb on the reads, gives a single entry per CDR3 protein. The sample yields 150,000 to 160,000 distinct CDR3 sequences, 52% seen once. Previously, flow cytometry had revealed CD8+CD57+ cell expansion in the patients chosen for sequencing. Every patient presented with severe acquired aplastic anemia. Points on this clonotype: Its antigen is not known.

The V gene end was trimmed by 3 bases and the J gene end by 4 bases; junction bases not matched to a gene: 8. CDR3 length: 15 amino acids. Germline V gene data show CDR1 as MNHEY and CDR2 as SVGAGI. Sequencing was done on a sample of sorted CD4+, CD8+, or CD8+CD57+ T cells (not recorded which) from PBMCs. The rearrangement uses TRBV6-5 and TRBJ2-7, with 8 bases matching TRBD1. This receptor was taken from a human donor with aplastic anemia. As DNA, the CDR3 is TGTGCCAGCAGTTATGGGACAGGCCTAGGGTACGAGCAGTACTTC. Amino acid sequence: CASSYGTGLGYEQYF.